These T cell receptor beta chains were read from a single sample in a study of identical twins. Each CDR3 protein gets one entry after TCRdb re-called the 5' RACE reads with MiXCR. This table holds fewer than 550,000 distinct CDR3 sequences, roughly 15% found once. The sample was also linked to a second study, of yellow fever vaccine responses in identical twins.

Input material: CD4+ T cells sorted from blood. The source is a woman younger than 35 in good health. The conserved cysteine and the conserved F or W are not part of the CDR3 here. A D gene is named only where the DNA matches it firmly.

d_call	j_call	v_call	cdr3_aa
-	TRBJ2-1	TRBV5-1	ASSWQGLVGEQF
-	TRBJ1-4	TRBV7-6	ASSPRGGTNEKLF
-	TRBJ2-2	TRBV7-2	ASSLVDLHTGELF
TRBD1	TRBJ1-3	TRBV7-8	ASSLPRDRGRVSSGNTIY
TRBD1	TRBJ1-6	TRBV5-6	ASSSGTGVY
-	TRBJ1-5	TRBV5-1	ASSLGPGTHNQPQH
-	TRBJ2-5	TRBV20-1	SAREETETQY
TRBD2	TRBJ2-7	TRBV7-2	ASSYSSGDYEQY
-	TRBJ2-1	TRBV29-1	SGGLPGSYNEQF
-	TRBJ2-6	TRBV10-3	AISEGIMGPSGANVLT
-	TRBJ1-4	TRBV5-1	ASSLGGKGEKRF
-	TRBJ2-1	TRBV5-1	ASSLVLGFGISNEQF
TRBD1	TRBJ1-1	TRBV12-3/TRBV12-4	ASKDVTGKRGTEAF
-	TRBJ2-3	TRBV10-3	AISESKTSTDTQY
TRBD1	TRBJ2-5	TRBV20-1	SVRPGQSFQETQY